The source of this T cell receptor beta chain is a study of T cell repertoires in cytomegalovirus infection. As for the study in general: Epitope selection comprised recently identified HLA-C-restricted CMV epitopes and well-studied HLA-B-restricted CMV epitopes. Indicated by public TCR beta signatures were CMV infection and matching HLA type. Study-level findings and limits: CMV-specific TCR beta clonotypes restricted by HLA-C dominated the ex vivo response.

Remarks on this clonotype: Its matching antigen is unknown.

TCRdb processed the reads anew with MiXCR; each CDR3 protein has one entry. Here the sample spans about 920,000 distinct CDR3 sequences, 25% to 40% being singletons. The trim removed 10 bases at V and 0 bases at J, leaving 7 bases unmatched. Germline CDR1 and CDR2: SNHLY and FYNNEI. The CDR3 has 14 amino acids. The receptor's source is a human donor in good health (CMV status not recorded). Some clones in this sample may be carry-over from other donors' samples. The sample consisted of cultured CD8+ T cells from PBMCs, taken from culture after CMV antigen stimulation. The rearrangement joins TRBV2 to TRBJ2-3; 7 bases match TRBD2. The CDR3 loop reads CATMAGVSTDTQYF. The CDR3 nucleotides read TGTGCCACCATGGCGGGGGTTAGCACAGATACGCAGTATTTT.